The 4 T cell receptor beta chains reported below all come from one sample, sequenced in a study of early T cells in non-severe SARS-CoV-2 infection. TCRdb redid the calling of the 5' RACE reads with MiXCR, one entry per CDR3 protein. This table has 100,000 to 120,000 distinct CDR3 sequences, roughly an eighth appearing once. The input for sequencing was whole blood, taken at baseline. The receptors were gathered from an adult who was a healthcare worker with PCR-confirmed SARS-CoV-2 infection or an uninfected control (not recorded which).

This clonotype was observed a handful of times. The chain couples TRBV7-3 to TRBJ2-1; D is undetermined. Trimming removed 7 bases from V and 3 bases from J, with 10 bases in between. The CDR3 is 13 residues long. From germline, CDR1 is SGHTA and CDR2 FQGTGA. The CDR3 protein is CASTEPGYNEQFF. The CDR3 bases are TGTGCCAGCACGGAGCCTGGCTACAATGAGCAGTTCTTC.

This chain links TRBV29-1 with TRBJ1-1; no clear D. Germline values: CDR1 SQVTM, CDR2 ANQGSEA. V was cut by 5 bases and J by 4 bases, with 14 bases left in between. The CDR3 totals 13 residues. The CDR3 DNA follows: TGCAGCGTTTCCGGGGTAGGGAGCACTGAAGCTTTCTTT. It translates to CSVSGVGSTEAFF.

This clonotype showed up many times. This sequence joins TRBV29-1 and TRBJ1-2, with 7 bases fitting TRBD1. From germline, CDR1 is SQVTM and CDR2 ANQGSEA. The junction had 12 bases not matched to a gene; V was cut back by 6 bases and J by 8 bases. The CDR3 covers 13 residues. CDR3 sequence (DNA): TGCAGCGTCGCAGACAGGGAGTATGGCGGCTACACCTTC. Translation gives CSVADREYGGYTF.

This clonotype was seen only a few times. The chain is built from TRBV9 and TRBJ2-3; possibly TRBD1 for D (5 bases). The germline V gene encodes CDR1 SGDLS and CDR2 YYNGEE. Trimming cost V 0 bases and J 2 bases, with 16 bases left between them. CDR3 length: 17 amino acids. The DNA for the CDR3 is TGTGCCAGCAGCGTAGCTTGGACACCTCTTTCCACAGATACGCAGTATTTT. It is translated as CASSVAWTPLSTDTQYF.